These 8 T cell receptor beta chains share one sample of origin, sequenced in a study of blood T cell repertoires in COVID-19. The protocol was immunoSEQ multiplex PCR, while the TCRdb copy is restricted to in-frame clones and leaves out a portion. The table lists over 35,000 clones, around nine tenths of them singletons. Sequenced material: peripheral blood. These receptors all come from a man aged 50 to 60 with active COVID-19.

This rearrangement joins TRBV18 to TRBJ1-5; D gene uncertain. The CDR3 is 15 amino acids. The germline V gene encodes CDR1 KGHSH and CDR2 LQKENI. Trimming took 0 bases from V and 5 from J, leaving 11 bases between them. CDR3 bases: TGTGCCAGCTCACCACCTTCGAAGAGGGATCAGCCCCAGCATTTT. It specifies CASSPPSKRDQPQHF.

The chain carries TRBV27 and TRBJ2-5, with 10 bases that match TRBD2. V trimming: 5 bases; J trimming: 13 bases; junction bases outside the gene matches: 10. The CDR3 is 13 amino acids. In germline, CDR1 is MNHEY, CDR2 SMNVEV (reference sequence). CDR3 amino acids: CASSPPGLASLYF. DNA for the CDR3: TGTGCCAGCAGTCCTCCGGGACTAGCGAGTTTGTACTTC.

The CDR3 DNA follows: TGTGCCAGCAGCCCGGGGAGCTACGAGCAGTACTTC. This codes for CASSPGSYEQYF. The genes are TRBV3-1 (or the pseudogene TRBV3-2) and TRBJ2-7; perhaps TRBD2 as D (5 bases). Trimming removed 4 bases at V and 3 bases at J, with 7 bases between. Germline V gene sequence: CDR1 LGHDT, CDR2 YNNKEL (reference sequence). The CDR3 consists of 12 residues.

CDR3 residues: CASSLNLLAGTDTQYF. The CDR3 coding sequence is TGTGCCAGCAGCTTAAATTTACTAGCGGGGACAGATACGCAGTATTTT. The rearrangement links TRBV7-7 to TRBJ2-3; 10 bases fit TRBD2. Germline V CDR1 and CDR2: SSHAT, FNYEAQ (reference sequence). The CDR3 covers 16 residues. The trim removed 2 bases at V and 3 bases at J, leaving 5 bases unmatched.

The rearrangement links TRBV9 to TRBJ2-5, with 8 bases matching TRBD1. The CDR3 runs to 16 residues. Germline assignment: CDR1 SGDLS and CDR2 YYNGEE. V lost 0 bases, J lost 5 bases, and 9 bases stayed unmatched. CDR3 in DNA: TGTGCCAGCAGCGTAGGAACAGGGGGGACCCCGGAGACCCAGTACTTC. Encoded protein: CASSVGTGGTPETQYF. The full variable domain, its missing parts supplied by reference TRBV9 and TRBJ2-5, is DSGVTQTPKHLITATGQRVTLRCSPRSGDLSVYWYQQSLDQGLQFLIQYYNGEERAKGNILERFSAQQFPDLHSELNLSSLELGDSALYFCASSVGTGGTPETQYFGPGTRLLVL.

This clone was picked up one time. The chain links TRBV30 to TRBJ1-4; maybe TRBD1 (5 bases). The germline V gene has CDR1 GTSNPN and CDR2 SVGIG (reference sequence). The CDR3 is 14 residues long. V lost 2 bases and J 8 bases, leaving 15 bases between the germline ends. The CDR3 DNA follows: TGTGCCTGGAGTCACGGGGGAGGGATAGAAAAACTGTTTTTT. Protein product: CAWSHGGGIEKLFF.

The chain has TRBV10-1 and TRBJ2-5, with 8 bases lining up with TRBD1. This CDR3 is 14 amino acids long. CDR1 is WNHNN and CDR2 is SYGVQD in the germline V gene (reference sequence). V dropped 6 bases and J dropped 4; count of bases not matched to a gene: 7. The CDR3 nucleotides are TGCGCCAGCAGCGAGACAGGGGCCGGAGAGACCCAGTACTTC. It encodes CASSETGAGETQYF.

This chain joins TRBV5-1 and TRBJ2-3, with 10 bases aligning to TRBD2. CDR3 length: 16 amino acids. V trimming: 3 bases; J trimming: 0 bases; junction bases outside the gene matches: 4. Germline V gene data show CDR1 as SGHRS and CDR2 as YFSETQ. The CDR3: CASSSSGSVSTDTQYF. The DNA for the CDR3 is TGCGCCAGCAGCTCTAGCGGGAGTGTGAGCACAGATACGCAGTATTTT. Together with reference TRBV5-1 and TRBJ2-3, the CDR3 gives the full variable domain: KAGVTQTPRYLIKTRGQQVTLSCSPISGHRSVSWYQQTPGQGLQFLFEYFSETQRNKGNFPGRFSGRQFSNSRSEMNVSTLELGDSALYLCASSSSGSVSTDTQYFGPGTRLTVL.